These 16 T cell receptor beta chains were all obtained from the same sample, sequenced in a study of cytomegalovirus exposure and HLA in healthy donors. A multiplex PCR was run with 60 Vbeta primers and 13 Jbeta primers. The table came from immunoSEQ multiplex PCR; TCRdb's copy has only in-frame clones and leaves some out. This table has some 250,000 clones, around 81% appearing once. Sample: PBMCs. These receptors all come from a woman between 55 and 75 years old in good health and CMV-seropositive.

The gene calls are TRBV5-1 and TRBJ2-5; 16 positions agree with TRBD2. The ends lost 4 bases at V and 5 bases at J; junction bases unmatched: 11. This CDR3 comprises 18 residues. Germline V gene lookup returns CDR1 SGHRS and CDR2 YFSETQ. CDR3 sequence: CASSQEGLAGGVRETQYF. As DNA, the CDR3 is TGCGCCAGCAGCCAAGAGGGACTAGCGGGAGGGGTTCGGGAGACCCAGTACTTC.

This clone was observed once. This chain uses TRBV6-5 with TRBJ1-2, with TRBD1 as a possible D gene (5 bases). This CDR3 is 13 amino acids long. Trimming took 0 bases from V and 8 from J, leaving 10 bases between them. Germline V lookup: CDR1 MNHEY, CDR2 SVGAGI. The chain's CDR3 is CASSYSGGKGYTF. The CDR3 region has the DNA TGTGCCAGCAGTTACTCGGGGGGGAAGGGCTACACCTTC.

CDR3 loop: CASSYPGDYNEQFF. The CDR3 DNA is TGTGCCAGCAGTTACCCGGGGGACTACAATGAGCAGTTCTTC. This sequence joins TRBV6-5 and TRBJ2-1, with D perhaps matching TRBD2 (6 bases). V shed 2 bases and J shed 3 bases, with 8 bases lying between them. CDR1 MNHEY and CDR2 SVGAGI come from the germline V gene. This CDR3 is built from 14 residues.

This clone was seen only once. V and J are TRBV18 and TRBJ1-5; TRBD1 agrees at 9 bases. There are 15 residues in the CDR3. Trimming took 3 bases from V and 6 from J; bases not matched to a gene: 6. Germline assignment: CDR1 KGHSH and CDR2 LQKENI. CDR3 nucleotide sequence: TGTGCCAGCTCACCCGGACAGGGGATTACTCAGCCCCAGCATTTT. Translation gives CASSPGQGITQPQHF.

As to this clone: Different DNA sequences within this sample yield the same CDR3. The V gene is TRBV27, the J gene TRBJ1-3, with D tentatively TRBD1 (5 bases). The V gene's germline CDR1 is MNHEY and CDR2 SMNVEV (reference sequence). CDR3 size: 16 residues. Trimming stripped 0 bases from V and 0 bases from J, with 9 bases between. CDR3 sequence: CASSLSGGSSGNTIYF. CDR3 nucleotides: TGTGCCAGCAGTTTATCGGGGGGGAGCTCTGGAAACACCATATATTTT.

The V gene is TRBV5-4, the J gene TRBJ1-2, with D uncertain. Trimming took 4 bases from V and 2 from J, leaving 9 bases between them. This CDR3 is built from 13 residues. Looked up from germline, CDR1 is SGHNT and CDR2 is YYREEE (reference sequence). CDR3 coding DNA: TGTGCCAGCAGCCGTGGACTGAACTATGGCTACACCTTC. It yields the protein CASSRGLNYGYTF.

CDR3 loop: CASSRPFGGETQYF. CDR3 in DNA: TGCGCCAGCAGTCGCCCCTTCGGGGGGGAGACCCAGTACTTC. V usage is TRBV23-1 and J usage is TRBJ2-5; TRBD2 matches at 7 bases. TRBV23-1 is labeled an ORF, and its function is uncertain. Trimming at V came to 4 bases and at J to 5 bases, leaving 7 bases not matched to a gene. This CDR3 contains 14 residues.

The chain has TRBV5-6 and TRBJ2-7, with 7 positions matching TRBD1. The V gene's germline CDR1 is SGHDT and CDR2 YYEEEE. V was pared by 1 base and J by 3 bases, with 7 bases of the junction left unmatched. The CDR3 length is 15 residues. This CDR3 reads CASSLLEGAIYEQYF. The CDR3 DNA sequence: TGTGCCAGCAGCTTGCTTGAGGGGGCCATCTACGAGCAGTACTTC. Combining the CDR3 with reference TRBV5-6 and TRBJ2-7 gives the whole variable domain DAGVTQSPTHLIKTRGQQVTLRCSPKSGHDTVSWYQQALGQGPQFIFQYYEEEERQRGNFPDRFSGHQFPNYSSELNVNALLLGDSALYLCASSLLEGAIYEQYFGPGTRLTVT.

This clone has just a few counts. V gene TRBV5-1 combines with J gene TRBJ1-2, with TRBD1 matching over 10 bases. This CDR3 comprises 14 residues. Germline V gene data show CDR1 as SGHRS and CDR2 as YFSETQ. The V segment lost 5 bases and the J segment 6 bases; nucleotides outside the gene matches: 7. The CDR3 DNA reads TGCGCCAGCAGTCGTGGACAGGGGGAGGATGGCTACACCTTC. This encodes CASSRGQGEDGYTF.

On this clone: The sample contains more than one DNA sequence encoding this CDR3. This chain uses TRBV7-3 with TRBJ2-3, with 9 bases identical to TRBD2. Trimming at V came to 4 bases and at J to 1 base, leaving 0 bases not matched to a gene. Germline V CDR1 and CDR2: SGHTA, FQGTGA. The CDR3 covers 14 residues. In DNA form, the CDR3 reads TGTGCCAGCAGCTCTAGCGGGGGCACAGATACGCAGTATTTT. Residues: CASSSSGGTDTQYF.

The chain carries TRBV11-2 and TRBJ2-5; 8 bases are shared with TRBD1. From germline, CDR1 is SGHAT and CDR2 FQNNGV. With 3 bases clipped from V and 5 bases from J, the junction kept 2 bases outside the gene matches. The CDR3 consists of 13 residues. The CDR3 region has the DNA TGTGCCAGCAGCTTGGACAGGGCGGAGACCCAGTACTTC. Protein: CASSLDRAETQYF. The full variable domain, its missing parts supplied by reference TRBV11-2 and TRBJ2-5, is EAGVAQSPRYKIIEKRQSVAFWCNPISGHATLYWYQQILGQGPKLLIQFQNNGVVDDSQLPKDRFSAERLKGVDSTLKIQPAKLEDSAVYLCASSLDRAETQYFGPGTRLLVL.

CDR3 in DNA: TGTGCCAGCAGGGAGGGTGCCTACTCTGGAAACACCATATATTTT. This codes for CASREGAYSGNTIYF. The rearrangement uses TRBV25-1 and TRBJ1-3, with unresolved D. CDR3 length: 15 residues. The ends were cut back, 6 bases at V and 0 bases at J, with 12 bases in the middle. CDR1 and CDR2 from the germline V gene are MGHDK and SYGVNS.

This chain joins TRBV19 and TRBJ2-7, with TRBD1 as a possible D gene (5 bases). Trimming removed 7 bases at V and 4 bases at J, with 20 bases between. Germline loops: CDR1 LNHDA, CDR2 SQIVND (reference sequence). The CDR3 has 15 residues. The chain's CDR3 is CASNSRMDKTYEQYF. In DNA, the CDR3 is TGTGCCAGTAATTCCCGTATGGACAAGACGTACGAGCAGTACTTC.

This clone occurred a few times. The V call is TRBV10-1, the J call TRBJ2-3, with 9 bases identical to TRBD2. This CDR3 is built from 16 residues. Trimming removed 4 bases from V and 3 bases from J; junction bases left unmatched: 8. Germline V lookup: CDR1 WNHNN, CDR2 SYGVQD (reference sequence). The CDR3 DNA sequence: TGCGCCAGCAGTGCCAATAGCGGGAGAAGTACAGATACGCAGTATTTT. Translating it yields CASSANSGRSTDTQYF.

V is TRBV6-6 and J is TRBJ2-7; possible D gene TRBD2, 8 bases. The CDR3 extends over 14 amino acids. V shed 10 bases and J shed 0 bases, with 16 bases lying between them. Germline V CDR1 and CDR2: MNHNY, SVGAGI (reference sequence). The CDR3: CATTGGDSSYEQYF. CDR3 nucleotides: TGTGCCACCACCGGGGGGGACAGCTCCTACGAGCAGTACTTC.

The chain joins TRBV10-3 to TRBJ2-1, with D maybe TRBD2 (7 bases). This CDR3 spans 16 amino acids. V gave up 5 bases and J gave up 12 bases, with 26 bases separating them. The germline gives CDR1 ENHRY, CDR2 SYGVKD. CDR3 in amino acids: CAISPTDQGQRGGQFF. CDR3 sequence (DNA): TGTGCCATCAGTCCGACGGACCAGGGGCAAAGGGGGGGGCAGTTCTTC.